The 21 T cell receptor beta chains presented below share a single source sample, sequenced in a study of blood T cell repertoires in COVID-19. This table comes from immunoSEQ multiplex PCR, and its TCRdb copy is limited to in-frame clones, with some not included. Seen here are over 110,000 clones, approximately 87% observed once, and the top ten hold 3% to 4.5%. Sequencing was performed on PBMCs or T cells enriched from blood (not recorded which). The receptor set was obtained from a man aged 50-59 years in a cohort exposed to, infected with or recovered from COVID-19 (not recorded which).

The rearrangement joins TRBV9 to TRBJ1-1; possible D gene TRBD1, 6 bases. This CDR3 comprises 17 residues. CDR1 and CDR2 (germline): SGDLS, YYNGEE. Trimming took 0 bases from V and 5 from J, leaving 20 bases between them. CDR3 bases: TGTGCCAGCAGCGTAGAGGCAGGGGCCTCGGTCGGGACTGAAGCTTTCTTT. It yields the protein CASSVEAGASVGTEAFF.

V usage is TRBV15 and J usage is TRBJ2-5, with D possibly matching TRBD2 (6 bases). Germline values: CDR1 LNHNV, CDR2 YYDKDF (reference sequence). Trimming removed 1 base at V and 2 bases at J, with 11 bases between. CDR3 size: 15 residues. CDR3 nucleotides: TGTGCCACCAGCAGAGGGTCGGCGGGACAAGAGACCCAGTACTTC. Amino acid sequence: CATSRGSAGQETQYF.

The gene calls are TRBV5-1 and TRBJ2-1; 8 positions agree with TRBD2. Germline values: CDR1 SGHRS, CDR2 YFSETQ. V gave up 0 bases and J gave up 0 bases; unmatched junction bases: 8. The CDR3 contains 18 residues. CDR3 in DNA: TGCGCCAGCAGCTTGGCCCTAGCGGGTACGAGCTCCTACAATGAGCAGTTCTTC. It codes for CASSLALAGTSSYNEQFF.

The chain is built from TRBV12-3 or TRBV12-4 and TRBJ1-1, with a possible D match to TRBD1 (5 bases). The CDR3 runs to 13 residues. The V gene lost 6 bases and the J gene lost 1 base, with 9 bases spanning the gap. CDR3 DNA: TGTGCCAGCAGCCAACAGGCGAACACTGAAGCTTTCTTT. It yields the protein CASSQQANTEAFF.

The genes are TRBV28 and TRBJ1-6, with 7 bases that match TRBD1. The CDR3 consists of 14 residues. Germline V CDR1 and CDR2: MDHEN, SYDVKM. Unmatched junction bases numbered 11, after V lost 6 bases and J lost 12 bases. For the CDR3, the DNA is TGTGCCAGCAGCGGAGGACAGGAGGTCAAACCCCTCCACTTT. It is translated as CASSGGQEVKPLHF.

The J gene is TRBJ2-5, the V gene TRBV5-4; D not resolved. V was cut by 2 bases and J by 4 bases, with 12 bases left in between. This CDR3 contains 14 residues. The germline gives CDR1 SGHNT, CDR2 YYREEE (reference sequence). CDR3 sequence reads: CASSFRDIGETQYF. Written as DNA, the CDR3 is TGTGCCAGCAGCTTTAGAGACATCGGAGAGACCCAGTACTTC.

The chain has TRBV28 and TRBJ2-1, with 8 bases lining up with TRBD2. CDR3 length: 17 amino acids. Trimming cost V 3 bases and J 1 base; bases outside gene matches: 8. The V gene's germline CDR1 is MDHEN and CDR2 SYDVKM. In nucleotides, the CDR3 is TGTGCCAGCAGTTTGGTCAGCGGGAGTAGATCCTACAATGAGCAGTTCTTC. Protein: CASSLVSGSRSYNEQFF.

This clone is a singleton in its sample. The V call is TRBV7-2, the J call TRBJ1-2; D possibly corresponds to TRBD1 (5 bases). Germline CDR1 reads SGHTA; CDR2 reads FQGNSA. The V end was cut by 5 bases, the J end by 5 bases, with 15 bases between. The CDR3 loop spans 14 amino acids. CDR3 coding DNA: TGTGCCAGCAGCCGCCCTGGGGGGGGTTATGGCTACACCTTC. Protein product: CASSRPGGGYGYTF.

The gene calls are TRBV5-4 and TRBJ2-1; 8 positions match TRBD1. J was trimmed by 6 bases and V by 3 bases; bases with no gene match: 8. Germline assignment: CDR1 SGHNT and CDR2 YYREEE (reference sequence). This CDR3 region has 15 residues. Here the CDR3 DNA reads TGTGCCAGCAGCTCCTACTGGACAGGGCTCAATGAGCAGTTCTTC. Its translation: CASSSYWTGLNEQFF.

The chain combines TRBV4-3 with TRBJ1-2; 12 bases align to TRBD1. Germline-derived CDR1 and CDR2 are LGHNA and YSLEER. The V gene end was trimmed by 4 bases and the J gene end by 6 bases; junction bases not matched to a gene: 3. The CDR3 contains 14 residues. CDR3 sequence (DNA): TGCGCCAGCAGCCCGGGACAGGGGGCCGATGGCTACACCTTC. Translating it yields CASSPGQGADGYTF.

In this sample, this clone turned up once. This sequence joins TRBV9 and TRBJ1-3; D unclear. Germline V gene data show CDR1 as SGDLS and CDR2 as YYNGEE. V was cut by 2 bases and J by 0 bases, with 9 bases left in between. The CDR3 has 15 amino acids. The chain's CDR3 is CASSVSSVSGNTIYF. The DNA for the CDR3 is TGTGCCAGCAGCGTTTCCTCGGTCTCTGGAAACACCATATATTTT.

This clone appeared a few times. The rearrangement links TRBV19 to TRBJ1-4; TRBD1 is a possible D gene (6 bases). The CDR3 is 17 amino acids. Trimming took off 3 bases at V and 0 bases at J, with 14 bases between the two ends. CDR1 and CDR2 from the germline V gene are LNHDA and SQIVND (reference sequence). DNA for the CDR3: TGTGCCAGTAGTATTCGTGCCTGGACAGCAACTAATGAAAAACTGTTTTTT. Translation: CASSIRAWTATNEKLFF.

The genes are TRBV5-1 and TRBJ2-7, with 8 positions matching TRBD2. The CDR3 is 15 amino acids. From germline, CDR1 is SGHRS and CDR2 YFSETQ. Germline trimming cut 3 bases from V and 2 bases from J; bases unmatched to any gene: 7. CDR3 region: CASSSLTSGPYEQYF. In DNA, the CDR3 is TGCGCCAGCAGCTCTCTAACTAGCGGCCCCTACGAGCAGTACTTC.

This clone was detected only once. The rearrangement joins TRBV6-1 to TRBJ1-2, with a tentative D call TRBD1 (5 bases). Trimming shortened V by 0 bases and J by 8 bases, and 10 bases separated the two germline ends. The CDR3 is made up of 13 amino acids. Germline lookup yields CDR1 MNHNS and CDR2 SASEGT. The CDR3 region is CASSEAAGMGYTF. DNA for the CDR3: TGTGCCAGCAGTGAAGCAGCAGGGATGGGCTACACCTTC.

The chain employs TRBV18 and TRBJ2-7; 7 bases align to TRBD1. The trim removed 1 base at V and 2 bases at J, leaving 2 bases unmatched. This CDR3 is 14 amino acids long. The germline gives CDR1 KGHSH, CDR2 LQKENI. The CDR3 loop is CASSPRDSPYEQYF. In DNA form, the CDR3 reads TGTGCCAGCTCACCACGGGACAGCCCCTACGAGCAGTACTTC.

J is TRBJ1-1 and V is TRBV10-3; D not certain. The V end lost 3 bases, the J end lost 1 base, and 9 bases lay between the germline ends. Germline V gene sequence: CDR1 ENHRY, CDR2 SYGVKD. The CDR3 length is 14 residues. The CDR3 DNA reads TGTGCCATCAGTGACTCCGGGAGGAACACTGAAGCTTTCTTT. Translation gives CAISDSGRNTEAFF.

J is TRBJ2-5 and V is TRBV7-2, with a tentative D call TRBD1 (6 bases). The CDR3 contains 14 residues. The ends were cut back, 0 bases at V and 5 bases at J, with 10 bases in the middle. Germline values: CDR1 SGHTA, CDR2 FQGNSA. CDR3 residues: CASSLAGAGETQYF. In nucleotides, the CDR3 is TGTGCCAGCAGCTTAGCGGGGGCAGGGGAGACCCAGTACTTC.

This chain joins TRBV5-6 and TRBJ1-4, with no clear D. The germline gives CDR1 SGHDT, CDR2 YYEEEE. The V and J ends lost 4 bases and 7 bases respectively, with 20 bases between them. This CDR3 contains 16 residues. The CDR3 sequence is CASSRVTSGLSEKLFF. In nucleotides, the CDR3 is TGTGCCAGCAGCCGCGTTACCAGCGGACTAAGTGAAAAACTGTTTTTT. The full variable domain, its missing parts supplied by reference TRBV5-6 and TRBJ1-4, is DAGVTQSPTHLIKTRGQQVTLRCSPKSGHDTVSWYQQALGQGPQFIFQYYEEEERQRGNFPDRFSGHQFPNYSSELNVNALLLGDSALYLCASSRVTSGLSEKLFFGSGTQLSVL.

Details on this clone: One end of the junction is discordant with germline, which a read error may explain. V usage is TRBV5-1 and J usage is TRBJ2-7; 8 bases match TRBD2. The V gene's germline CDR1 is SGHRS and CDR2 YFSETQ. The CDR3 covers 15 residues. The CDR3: CASSLAGGSGDEQYF. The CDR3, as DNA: TGCGCCAGCAGTTTGGCGGGGGGCTCCGGCGACGAGCAGTACTTC.

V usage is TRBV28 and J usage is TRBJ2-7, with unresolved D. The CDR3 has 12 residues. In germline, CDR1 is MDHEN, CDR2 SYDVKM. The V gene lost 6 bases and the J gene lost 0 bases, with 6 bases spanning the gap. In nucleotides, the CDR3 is TGTGCCAGCAGGGCAGGCTCCTACGAGCAGTACTTC. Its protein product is CASRAGSYEQYF.

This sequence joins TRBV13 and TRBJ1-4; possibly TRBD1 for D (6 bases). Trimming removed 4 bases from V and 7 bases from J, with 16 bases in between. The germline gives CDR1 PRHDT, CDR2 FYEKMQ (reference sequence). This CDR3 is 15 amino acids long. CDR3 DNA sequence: TGTGCCAGCAGCTGGAGGACGGGAGGGGGTGAAAAACTGTTTTTT. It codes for CASSWRTGGGEKLFF. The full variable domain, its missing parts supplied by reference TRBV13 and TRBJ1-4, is AAGVIQSPRHLIKEKRETATLKCYPIPRHDTVYWYQQGPGQDPQFLISFYEKMQSDKGSIPDRFSAQQFSDYHSELNMSSLELGDSALYFCASSWRTGGGEKLFFGSGTQLSVL.